This TCR beta chain was observed in a study of cytomegalovirus exposure and HLA in healthy donors. In germline, CDR1 is MGHRA, CDR2 YSYEKL. This CDR3 is 13 amino acids long. Trimming stripped 4 bases from V and 8 bases from J, with 11 bases between. Use of 60 Vbeta and 13 Jbeta primers characterized the PCR. Method: immunoSEQ multiplex PCR; TCRdb's copy keeps in-frame clones and lacks some. Of around 87,000 clones in the sample, 81% were seen once. The receptor comes from a girl aged 2 to 10 in good health and CMV-seropositive. The source material was PBMCs. V gene TRBV4-1 combines with J gene TRBJ1-4; no clear D. CDR3 sequence: CASSRSSGEKLFF. For the CDR3, the DNA is TGCGCCAGCAGCCGATCCTCAGGCGAAAAACTGTTTTTT.